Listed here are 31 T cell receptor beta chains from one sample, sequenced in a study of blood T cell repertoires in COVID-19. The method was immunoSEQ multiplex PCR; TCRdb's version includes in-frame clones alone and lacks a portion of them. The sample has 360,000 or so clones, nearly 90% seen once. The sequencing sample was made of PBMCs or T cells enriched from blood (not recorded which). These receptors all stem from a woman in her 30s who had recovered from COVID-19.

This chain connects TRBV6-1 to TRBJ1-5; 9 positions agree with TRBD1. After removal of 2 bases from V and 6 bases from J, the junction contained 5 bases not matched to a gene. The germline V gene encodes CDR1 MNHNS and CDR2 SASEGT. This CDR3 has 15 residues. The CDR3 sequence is CASSEFGQGSQPQHF. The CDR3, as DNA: TGTGCCAGCAGTGAATTCGGACAGGGGAGTCAGCCCCAGCATTTT.

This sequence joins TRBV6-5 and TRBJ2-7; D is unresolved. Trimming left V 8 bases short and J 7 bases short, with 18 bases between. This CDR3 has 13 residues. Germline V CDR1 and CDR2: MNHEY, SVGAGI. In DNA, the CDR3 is TGTGCCAGCTCCTCTCGACTCTCCGGGGAGCAGTACTTC. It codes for CASSSRLSGEQYF.

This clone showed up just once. The CDR3 loop reads CASSPRQGANTEAFF. The CDR3 DNA follows: TGTGCCAGCAGTCCTAGACAGGGGGCGAACACTGAAGCTTTCTTT. The gene calls are TRBV27 and TRBJ1-1; 10 nucleotides line up with TRBD1. Unmatched junction bases numbered 4, after V lost 5 bases and J lost 1 base. Per the germline V gene, CDR1 is MNHEY and CDR2 is SMNVEV (reference sequence). The CDR3 contains 15 residues.

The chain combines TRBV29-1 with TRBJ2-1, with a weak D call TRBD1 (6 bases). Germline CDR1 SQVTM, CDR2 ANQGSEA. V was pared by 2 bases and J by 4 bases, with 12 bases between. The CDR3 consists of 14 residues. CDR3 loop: CSVEPPGQYNEQFF. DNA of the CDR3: TGCAGCGTTGAACCTCCCGGACAGTACAATGAGCAGTTCTTC.

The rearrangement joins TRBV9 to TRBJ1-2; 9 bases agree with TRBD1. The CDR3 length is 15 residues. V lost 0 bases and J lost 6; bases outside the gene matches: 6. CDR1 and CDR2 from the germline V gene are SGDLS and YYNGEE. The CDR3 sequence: CASSVGSRTGDGYTF. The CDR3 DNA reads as TGTGCCAGCAGCGTAGGGTCAAGGACAGGGGATGGCTACACCTTC.

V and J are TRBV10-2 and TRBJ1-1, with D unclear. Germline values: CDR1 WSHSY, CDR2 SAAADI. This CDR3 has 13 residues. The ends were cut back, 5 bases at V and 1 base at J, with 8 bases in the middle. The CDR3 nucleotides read TGCGCCAGCAGTCAGGCTGAGAACACTGAAGCTTTCTTT. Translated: CASSQAENTEAFF.

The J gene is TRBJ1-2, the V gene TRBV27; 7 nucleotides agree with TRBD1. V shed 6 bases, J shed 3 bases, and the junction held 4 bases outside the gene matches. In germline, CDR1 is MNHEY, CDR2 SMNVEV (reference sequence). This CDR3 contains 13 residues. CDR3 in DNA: TGTGCCAGCAGGGGAACAGGGGACTATGGCTACACCTTC. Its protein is CASRGTGDYGYTF.

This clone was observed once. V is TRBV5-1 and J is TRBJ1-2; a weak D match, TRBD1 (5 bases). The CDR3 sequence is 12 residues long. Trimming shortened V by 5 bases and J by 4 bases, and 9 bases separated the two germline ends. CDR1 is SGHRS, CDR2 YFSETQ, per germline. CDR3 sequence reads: CASRSGGYGYTF. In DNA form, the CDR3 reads TGCGCCAGCAGGTCGGGGGGCTATGGCTACACCTTC. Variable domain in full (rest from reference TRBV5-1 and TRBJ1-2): KAGVTQTPRYLIKTRGQQVTLSCSPISGHRSVSWYQQTPGQGLQFLFEYFSETQRNKGNFPGRFSGRQFSNSRSEMNVSTLELGDSALYLCASRSGGYGYTFGSGTRLTVV.

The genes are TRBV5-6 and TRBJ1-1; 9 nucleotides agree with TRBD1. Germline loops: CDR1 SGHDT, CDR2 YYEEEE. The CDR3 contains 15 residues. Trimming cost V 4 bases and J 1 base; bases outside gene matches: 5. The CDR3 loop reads CASSPLTGGNTEAFF. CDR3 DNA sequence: TGTGCCAGCAGCCCGTTGACAGGGGGGAACACTGAAGCTTTCTTT.

The CDR3 sequence: CASSLLRDFSGNTIYF. The CDR3 nucleotides are TGTGCCAGCAGCCTACTCAGGGATTTCTCTGGAAACACCATATATTTT. The chain recombines TRBV9 with TRBJ1-3, with D tentatively TRBD1 (5 bases). The V and J ends lost 4 bases and 0 bases respectively, with 14 bases between them. There are 16 residues in the CDR3. CDR1 is SGDLS and CDR2 is YYNGEE in the germline V gene.

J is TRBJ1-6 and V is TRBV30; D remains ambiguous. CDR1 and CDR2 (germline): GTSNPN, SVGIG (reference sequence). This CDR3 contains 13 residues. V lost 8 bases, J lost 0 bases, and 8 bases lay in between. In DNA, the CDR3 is TGTGCCCTCAGGCCCTCCTATAATTCACCCCTCCACTTT. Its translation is CALRPSYNSPLHF.

The CDR3 here is CASSLVGLGSYEQYF. Written as DNA, the CDR3 is TGTGCCAGCAGCTTAGTGGGACTAGGATCCTACGAGCAGTACTTC. The genes are TRBV7-2 and TRBJ2-7; 8 nucleotides align to TRBD2. The CDR3 runs 15 residues. Germline assignment: CDR1 SGHTA and CDR2 FQGNSA. With V trimmed by 1 base and J by 1 base, 3 bases remained unmatched.

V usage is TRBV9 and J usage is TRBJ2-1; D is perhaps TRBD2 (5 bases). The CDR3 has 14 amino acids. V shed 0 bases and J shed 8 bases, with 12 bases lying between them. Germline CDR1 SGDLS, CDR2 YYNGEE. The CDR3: CASSVAVGGYEQFF. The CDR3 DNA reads TGTGCCAGCAGCGTAGCGGTGGGCGGGTATGAGCAGTTCTTC.

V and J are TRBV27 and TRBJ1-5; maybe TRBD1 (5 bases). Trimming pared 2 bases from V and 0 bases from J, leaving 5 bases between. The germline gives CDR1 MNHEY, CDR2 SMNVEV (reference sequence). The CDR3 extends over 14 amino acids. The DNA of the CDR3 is TGTGCCAGCAGTTTACAGGGTAGCAATCAGCCCCAGCATTTT. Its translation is CASSLQGSNQPQHF.

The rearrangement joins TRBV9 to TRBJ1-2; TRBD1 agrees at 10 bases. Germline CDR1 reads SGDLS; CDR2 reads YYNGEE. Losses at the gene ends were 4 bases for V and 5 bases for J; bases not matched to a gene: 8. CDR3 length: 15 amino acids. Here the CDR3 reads CASSPGTGAIYGYTF. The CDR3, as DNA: TGTGCCAGCAGCCCAGGGACAGGGGCCATATATGGCTACACCTTC.

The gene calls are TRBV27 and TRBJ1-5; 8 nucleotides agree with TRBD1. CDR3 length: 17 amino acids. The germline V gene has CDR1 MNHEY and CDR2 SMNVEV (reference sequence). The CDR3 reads CARESQDRVLERSSQHF. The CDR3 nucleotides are TGTGCGCGCGAATCCCAGGACAGGGTCCTCGAAAGGTCGTCCCAGCATTTT.

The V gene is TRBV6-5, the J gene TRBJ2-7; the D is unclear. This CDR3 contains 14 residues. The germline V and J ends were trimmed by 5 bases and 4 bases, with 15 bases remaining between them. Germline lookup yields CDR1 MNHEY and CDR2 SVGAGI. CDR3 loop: CASSLRQVNYEQYF. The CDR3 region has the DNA TGTGCCAGCAGTCTTCGGCAGGTCAATTACGAGCAGTACTTC.

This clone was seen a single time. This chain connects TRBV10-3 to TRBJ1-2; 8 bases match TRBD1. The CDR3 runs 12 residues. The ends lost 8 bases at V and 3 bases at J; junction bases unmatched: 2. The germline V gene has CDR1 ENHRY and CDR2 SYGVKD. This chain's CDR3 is CAIAQGDYGYTF. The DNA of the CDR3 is TGTGCCATCGCACAGGGGGACTATGGCTACACCTTC.

CDR3: CASSSISGTATNYGYTF. CDR3 sequence (DNA): TGTGCCAGCAGCTCAATATCCGGGACAGCAACAAACTATGGCTACACCTTC. The chain joins TRBV7-2 to TRBJ1-2, with 7 bases matching TRBD1. The V segment lost 4 bases and the J segment 2 bases; nucleotides outside the gene matches: 13. The CDR3 contains 17 residues. Germline loops: CDR1 SGHTA, CDR2 FQGNSA.

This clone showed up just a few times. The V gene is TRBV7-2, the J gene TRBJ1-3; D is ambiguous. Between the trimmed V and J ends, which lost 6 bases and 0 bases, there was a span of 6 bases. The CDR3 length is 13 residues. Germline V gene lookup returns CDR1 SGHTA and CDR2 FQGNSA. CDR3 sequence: CASSVYSGNTIYF. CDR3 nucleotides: TGTGCCAGCAGTGTGTACTCTGGAAACACCATATATTTT.

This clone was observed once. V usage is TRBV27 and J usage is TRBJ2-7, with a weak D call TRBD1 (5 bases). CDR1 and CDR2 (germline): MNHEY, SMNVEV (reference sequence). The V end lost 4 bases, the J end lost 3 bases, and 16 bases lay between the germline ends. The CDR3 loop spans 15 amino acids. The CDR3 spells CASSSLVGAFYEQYF. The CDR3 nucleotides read TGTGCCAGCAGTTCGCTGGTAGGGGCGTTCTACGAGCAGTACTTC.

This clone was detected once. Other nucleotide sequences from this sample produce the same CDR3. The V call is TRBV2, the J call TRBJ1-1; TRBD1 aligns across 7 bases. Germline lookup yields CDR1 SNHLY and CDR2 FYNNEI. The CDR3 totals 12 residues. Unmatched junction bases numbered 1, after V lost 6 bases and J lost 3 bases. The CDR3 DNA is TGTGCCAGCAGACAGGGGCACACTGAAGCTTTCTTT. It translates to CASRQGHTEAFF.

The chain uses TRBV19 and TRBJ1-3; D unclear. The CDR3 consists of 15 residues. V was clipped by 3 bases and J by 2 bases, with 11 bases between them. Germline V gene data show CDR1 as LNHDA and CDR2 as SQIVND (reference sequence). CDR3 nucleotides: TGTGCCAGTAGTATCGTCGGGGAGACTGGAAACACCATATATTTT. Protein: CASSIVGETGNTIYF.

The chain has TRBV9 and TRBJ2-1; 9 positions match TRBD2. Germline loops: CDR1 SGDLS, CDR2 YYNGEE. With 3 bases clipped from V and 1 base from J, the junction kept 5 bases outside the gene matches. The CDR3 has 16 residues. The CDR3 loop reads CASSGGLAGSYNEQFF. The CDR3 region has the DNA TGTGCCAGCAGCGGAGGGCTAGCGGGGTCCTACAATGAGCAGTTCTTC. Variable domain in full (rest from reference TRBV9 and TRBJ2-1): DSGVTQTPKHLITATGQRVTLRCSPRSGDLSVYWYQQSLDQGLQFLIQYYNGEERAKGNILERFSAQQFPDLHSELNLSSLELGDSALYFCASSGGLAGSYNEQFFGPGTRLTVL.

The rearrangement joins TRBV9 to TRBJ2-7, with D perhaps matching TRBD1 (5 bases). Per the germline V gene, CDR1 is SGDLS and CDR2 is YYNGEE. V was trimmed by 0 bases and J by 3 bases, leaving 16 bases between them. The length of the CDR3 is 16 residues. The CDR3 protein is CASSVGRVVSLYEQYF. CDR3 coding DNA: TGTGCCAGCAGCGTAGGCAGGGTAGTTTCCCTCTACGAGCAGTACTTC.

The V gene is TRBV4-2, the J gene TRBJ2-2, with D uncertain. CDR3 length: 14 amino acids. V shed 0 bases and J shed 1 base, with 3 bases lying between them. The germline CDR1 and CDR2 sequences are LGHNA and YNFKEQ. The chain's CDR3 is CASSQDRNTGELFF. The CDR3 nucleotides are TGTGCCAGCAGCCAAGACAGGAACACCGGGGAGCTGTTTTTT.

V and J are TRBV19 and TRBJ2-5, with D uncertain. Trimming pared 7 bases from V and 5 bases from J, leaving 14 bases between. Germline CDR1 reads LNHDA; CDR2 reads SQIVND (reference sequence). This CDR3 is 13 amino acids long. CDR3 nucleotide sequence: TGTGCCAGTACCTCCTTAGGAGTCGAGACCCAGTACTTC. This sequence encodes CASTSLGVETQYF. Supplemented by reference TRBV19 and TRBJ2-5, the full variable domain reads DGGITQSPKYLFRKEGQNVTLSCEQNLNHDAMYWYRQDPGQGLRLIYYSQIVNDFQKGDIAEGYSVSREKKESFPLTVTSAQKNPTAFYLCASTSLGVETQYFGPGTRLLVL.

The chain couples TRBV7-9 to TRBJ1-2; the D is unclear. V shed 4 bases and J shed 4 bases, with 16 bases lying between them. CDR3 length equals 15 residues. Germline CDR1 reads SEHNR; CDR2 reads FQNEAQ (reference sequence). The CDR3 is CASSYPGLSFYGYTF. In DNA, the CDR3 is TGTGCCAGCAGCTACCCGGGGTTATCATTCTATGGCTACACCTTC.

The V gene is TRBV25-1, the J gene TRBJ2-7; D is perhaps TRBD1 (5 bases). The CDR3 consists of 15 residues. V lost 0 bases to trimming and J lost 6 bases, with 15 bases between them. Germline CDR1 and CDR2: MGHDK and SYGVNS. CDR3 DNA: TGTGCCAGCAGTGAATATTTCGTGGTGCAGGGCGAGCAGTACTTC. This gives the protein CASSEYFVVQGEQYF.

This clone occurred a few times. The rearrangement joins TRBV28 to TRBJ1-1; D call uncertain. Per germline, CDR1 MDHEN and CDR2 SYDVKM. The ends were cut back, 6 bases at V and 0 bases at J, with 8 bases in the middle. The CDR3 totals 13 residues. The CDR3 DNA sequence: TGTGCCAGCAGGCCGACTGTGAACACTGAAGCTTTCTTT. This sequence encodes CASRPTVNTEAFF.

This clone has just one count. CDR3 sequence (DNA): TGTGCCAGCTCACCCACCTCGAGCAGCGCCCAGCATTTT. Translation: CASSPTSSSAQHF. The chain couples TRBV18 to TRBJ1-5, with unresolved D. The V and J ends lost 3 bases and 11 bases respectively, with 14 bases between them. CDR1 is KGHSH and CDR2 is LQKENI in the germline V gene. This CDR3 contains 13 residues.